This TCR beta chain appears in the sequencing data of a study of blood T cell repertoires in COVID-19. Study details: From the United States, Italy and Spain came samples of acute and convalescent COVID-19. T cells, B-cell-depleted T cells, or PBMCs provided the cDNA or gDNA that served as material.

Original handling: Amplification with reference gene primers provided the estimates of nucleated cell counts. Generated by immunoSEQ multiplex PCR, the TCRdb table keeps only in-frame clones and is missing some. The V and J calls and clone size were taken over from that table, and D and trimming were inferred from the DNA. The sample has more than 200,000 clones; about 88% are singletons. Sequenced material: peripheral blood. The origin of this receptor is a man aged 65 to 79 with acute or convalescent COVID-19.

This chain's CDR3 is CAISEFQGSGQPQHF. The DNA for the CDR3 is TGTGCCATCAGTGAGTTTCAGGGGTCGGGCCAGCCCCAGCATTTT. The rearrangement uses TRBV10-3 and TRBJ1-5; weak D call: TRBD1 (6 bases). Germline values: CDR1 ENHRY, CDR2 SYGVKD. This CDR3 region has 15 residues. V gave up 1 base and J gave up 7 bases, with 14 bases separating them.